This passage covers 6 T cell receptor beta chains from one sample sequenced in a study of cytomegalovirus exposure and HLA in healthy donors. Using immunoSEQ multiplex PCR, the repertoire was profiled, and TCRdb retains in-frame clones only, with some absent. Of around 70,000 clones in the sample, roughly nine tenths were seen once. Material for sequencing was PBMCs. The source of these receptors is a man younger than 35 in good health and CMV-seronegative.

The gene calls are TRBV5-1 and TRBJ2-7; 14 nucleotides line up with TRBD2. V lost 3 bases, J lost 6 bases, and 2 bases stayed unmatched. This CDR3 spans 14 amino acids. Germline CDR1 is SGHRS and CDR2 is YFSETQ. The CDR3 region is CASSSGLAGGEQYF. CDR3 DNA sequence: TGCGCCAGCAGCTCCGGACTAGCGGGAGGCGAGCAGTACTTC.

The genes are TRBV19 and TRBJ2-7, with TRBD1 identical over 10 bases. The ends lost 3 bases at V and 7 bases at J; junction bases unmatched: 3. This CDR3 region has 13 residues. Germline CDR1 and CDR2: LNHDA and SQIVND (reference sequence). CDR3 residues: CASSIDRGREQYF. For the CDR3, the DNA is TGTGCCAGTAGTATTGACAGGGGGCGGGAGCAGTACTTC. Based on the CDR3 plus reference TRBV19 and TRBJ2-7, the full variable domain is DGGITQSPKYLFRKEGQNVTLSCEQNLNHDAMYWYRQDPGQGLRLIYYSQIVNDFQKGDIAEGYSVSREKKESFPLTVTSAQKNPTAFYLCASSIDRGREQYFGPGTRLTVT.

The CDR3 nucleotides are TGTGCCAGCAAAAGAGCTAGCACAGATACGCAGTATTTT. Translated: CASKRASTDTQYF. The J gene is TRBJ2-3, the V gene TRBV27; D gene unclear. Trimming stripped 7 bases from V and 0 bases from J, with 8 bases between. CDR1 MNHEY and CDR2 SMNVEV come from the germline V gene (reference sequence). The CDR3 sequence is 13 residues long.

The chain is built from TRBV9 and TRBJ1-2; TRBD1 matches at 7 bases. The CDR3 has 16 residues. V lost 3 bases, J lost 3 bases, and 11 bases stayed unmatched. Germline assignment: CDR1 SGDLS and CDR2 YYNGEE. Here the CDR3 reads CASSDGTADSHYGYTF. CDR3 DNA: TGTGCCAGCAGCGACGGGACAGCCGACTCCCACTATGGCTACACCTTC.

The chain links TRBV11-3 to TRBJ2-1; TRBD1 matches at 7 bases. V was pared by 3 bases and J by 5 bases, with 1 base of the junction left unmatched. Germline lookup yields CDR1 SGHNT and CDR2 YENEEA. The CDR3 totals 13 residues. The CDR3 loop reads CASSLGQNNEQFF. The CDR3 nucleotides are TGTGCCAGCAGCTTGGGACAGAACAATGAGCAGTTCTTC.

V is TRBV6-4 and J is TRBJ2-3; D perhaps matches TRBD1 (5 bases). The CDR3 extends over 12 amino acids. Germline assignment: CDR1 MRHNA and CDR2 SNTAGT. Between the trimmed V and J ends, which lost 5 bases and 5 bases, there was a span of 8 bases. CDR3 sequence reads: CASSLQGDTQYF. Written as DNA, the CDR3 is TGTGCCAGCAGTCTCCAGGGAGATACGCAGTATTTT.